One sample yielded the 27 T cell receptor beta chains listed below, sequenced in a study of cytomegalovirus exposure and HLA in healthy donors. With 60 Vbeta and 13 Jbeta primers, the PCR was carried out. Sequencing used immunoSEQ multiplex PCR; TCRdb keeps in-frame clones, though not all of them. This sample yields approximately 140,000 clones, of which 80% to 90% are seen a single time; less than 3% belongs to the top ten. Material for sequencing was PBMCs. All receptors come from a man between 45 and 60 years old in good health and CMV-seronegative.

The chain combines TRBV5-4 with TRBJ2-2; the D gene is possibly TRBD1 (6 bases). The CDR3 loop spans 16 amino acids. The germline CDR1 and CDR2 sequences are SGHNT and YYREEE (reference sequence). V was cut by 7 bases and J by 4 bases, with 20 bases left in between. DNA for the CDR3: TGTGCCAGCCGGCGATTAGGGGGAAAGGGCACCGGGGAGCTGTTTTTT. Encoded protein: CASRRLGGKGTGELFF.

The V gene is TRBV5-1, the J gene TRBJ2-3; TRBD1 agrees at 11 bases. The germline V gene encodes CDR1 SGHRS and CDR2 YFSETQ. The CDR3 sequence is 15 residues long. The junction had 1 base not matched to a gene; V was cut back by 0 bases and J by 4 bases. DNA of the CDR3: TGCGCCAGCAGCTTGGGGACAGGGGGCCCAGATACGCAGTATTTT. Its protein is CASSLGTGGPDTQYF.

This chain uses TRBV10-1 with TRBJ1-6, with D maybe TRBD1 (6 bases). The CDR3 extends over 16 amino acids. V lost 0 bases, J lost 7 bases, and 13 bases lay in between. CDR1 and CDR2 (germline): WNHNN, SYGVQD (reference sequence). In DNA, the CDR3 is TGCGCCAGCAGTGAGTCCCCGACAGGACGAAATTCACCCCTCCACTTT. It specifies CASSESPTGRNSPLHF.

The chain employs TRBV23-1 and TRBJ2-1; 8 bases map to TRBD1. TRBV23-1 is treated as an ORF (open reading frame) with a function not yet certain. V was pared by 4 bases and J by 0 bases, with 17 bases of the junction left unmatched. CDR3 size: 20 residues. CDR3 bases: TGCGCCAGCAGTCCTTTGGACAGGGCCCCCCATCCCCGCTCCTACAATGAGCAGTTCTTC. Protein product: CASSPLDRAPHPRSYNEQFF.

The rearrangement joins TRBV7-2 to TRBJ2-6; perhaps TRBD2 as D (5 bases). The CDR3 covers 15 residues. The germline gives CDR1 SGHTA, CDR2 FQGNSA. The V end lost 3 bases, the J end lost 7 bases, and 13 bases lay between the germline ends. The CDR3 here is CASSLTDFGANVLTF. DNA of the CDR3: TGTGCCAGCAGCTTGACGGACTTCGGAGCCAACGTCCTGACTTTC.

This clone was seen only once. J is TRBJ1-2 and V is TRBV9; possible D gene TRBD1, 6 bases. Looked up from germline, CDR1 is SGDLS and CDR2 is YYNGEE. The V and J ends lost 0 bases and 5 bases respectively, with 11 bases between them. This CDR3 is built from 14 residues. In DNA form, the CDR3 reads TGTGCCAGCAGCGTAGGCAGGGGACCATATGGCTACACCTTC. Amino acid sequence: CASSVGRGPYGYTF. Combining the CDR3 with reference TRBV9 and TRBJ1-2 gives the whole variable domain DSGVTQTPKHLITATGQRVTLRCSPRSGDLSVYWYQQSLDQGLQFLIQYYNGEERAKGNILERFSAQQFPDLHSELNLSSLELGDSALYFCASSVGRGPYGYTFGSGTRLTVV.

The V gene is TRBV2, the J gene TRBJ2-1; tentative D call: TRBD1 (5 bases). V lost 3 bases and J lost 0, with 9 bases in between. Germline V CDR1 and CDR2: SNHLY, FYNNEI. CDR3 length: 15 amino acids. DNA of the CDR3: TGTGCCAGCAGTGACAGGGAAAGCTCCTACAATGAGCAGTTCTTC. Protein: CASSDRESSYNEQFF.

This chain uses TRBV28 with TRBJ2-7, with D possibly being TRBD2 (6 bases). The CDR3 extends over 11 amino acids. The germline CDR1 and CDR2 sequences are MDHEN and SYDVKM. Trimming stripped 6 bases from V and 4 bases from J, with 7 bases between. The chain's CDR3 is CASRGGYEQYF. In DNA, the CDR3 is TGTGCCAGCAGGGGGGGATACGAGCAGTACTTC.

The chain is built from TRBV4-2 and TRBJ2-2; the match to TRBD1 covers 10 bases. V shed 7 bases, J shed 3 bases, and the junction held 5 bases outside the gene matches. The CDR3 loop spans 15 amino acids. Germline V CDR1 and CDR2: LGHNA, YNFKEQ. The CDR3 spells CASTRQGADTGELFF. DNA for the CDR3: TGTGCCAGCACCCGACAGGGGGCGGACACCGGGGAGCTGTTTTTT.

The gene calls are TRBV30 and TRBJ1-2, with 8 bases matching TRBD1. CDR1 and CDR2 from the germline V gene are GTSNPN and SVGIG (reference sequence). V lost 7 bases and J lost 8; bases outside the gene matches: 9. This CDR3 is 12 amino acids long. The CDR3 DNA reads as TGTGCCTCGGACAGGGTATTGGGCGGCTACACCTTC. The encoded protein is CASDRVLGGYTF.

The CDR3 is CASSKRGQSRKKEQYF. As DNA, the CDR3 is TGTGCCAGCAGCAAAAGGGGACAGTCGAGAAAGAAGGAGCAGTACTTC. The chain recombines TRBV21-1 with TRBJ2-7; TRBD1, the D gene given by the table, was not confirmed from the DNA. TRBV21-1 is a listed pseudogene. The CDR3 runs 16 residues.

This clone appeared a single time. The chain has TRBV7-2 and TRBJ2-3; D may be TRBD2 (6 bases). The length of the CDR3 is 13 residues. The germline V gene has CDR1 SGHTA and CDR2 FQGNSA. V shed 6 bases and J shed 2 bases, with 9 bases lying between them. DNA of the CDR3: TGTGCCAGCAGGCCGGGGGACACAGATACGCAGTATTTT. Amino acids: CASRPGDTDTQYF.

This clone came up a few times. The chain links TRBV5-6 to TRBJ2-7, with a weak D call TRBD1 (6 bases). Germline loops: CDR1 SGHDT, CDR2 YYEEEE. Trimming pared 4 bases from V and 3 bases from J, leaving 11 bases between. The CDR3 runs 13 residues. This CDR3 is CASSIGQNYEQYF. In nucleotides, the CDR3 is TGTGCCAGCAGCATCGGACAGAACTACGAGCAGTACTTC.

The DNA of the CDR3 is TGTGCCAGTAGTATAGAAGGAGGGTATCAGCCCCAGCATTTT. Its translation is CASSIEGGYQPQHF. The chain has TRBV19 and TRBJ1-5; D gene uncertain. The germline CDR1 and CDR2 sequences are LNHDA and SQIVND (reference sequence). The V gene lost 0 bases and the J gene lost 5 bases, with 8 bases spanning the gap. The CDR3 extends over 14 amino acids.

The count of this clone is one. V and J are TRBV7-9 and TRBJ1-2; 10 bases agree with TRBD1. Germline values: CDR1 SEHNR, CDR2 FQNEAQ (reference sequence). J gave up 8 bases and V 1 base, and 10 bases lay outside the gene matches. This CDR3 has 16 residues. The CDR3 coding sequence is TGTGCCAGCAGCTTAGGGCTGCGACAGGGGGCGCGAGGCTACACCTTC. This codes for CASSLGLRQGARGYTF.

V and J are TRBV27 and TRBJ1-1, with 7 bases matching TRBD1. Trimming at V came to 5 bases and at J to 4 bases, leaving 13 bases not matched to a gene. Germline V lookup: CDR1 MNHEY, CDR2 SMNVEV (reference sequence). CDR3 length: 16 residues. As DNA, the CDR3 is TGTGCCAGCAGTAGAGAGGGGGCCGTTAGTGGCACTGAAGCTTTCTTT. Translating gives CASSREGAVSGTEAFF.

V gene TRBV5-8 combines with J gene TRBJ2-5, with 12 positions matching TRBD2. The trim removed 0 bases at V and 2 bases at J, leaving 8 bases unmatched. Germline V gene sequence: CDR1 SGHTS, CDR2 YDEGEE. The CDR3 loop spans 18 amino acids. The CDR3 spells CASSLGLAGALAQETQYF. As DNA, the CDR3 is TGTGCCAGCAGCTTGGGACTAGCGGGGGCCCTGGCACAAGAGACCCAGTACTTC.

The chain links TRBV5-6 to TRBJ2-7; 8 nucleotides align to TRBD1. The CDR3 totals 15 residues. With 1 base clipped from V and 5 bases from J, the junction kept 8 bases outside the gene matches. Germline CDR1 is SGHDT and CDR2 is YYEEEE. CDR3 bases: TGTGCCAGCAGCTTGATCTCAGGGGGCAACCACGAGCAGTACTTC. This gives the protein CASSLISGGNHEQYF.

This clone occurred once. The chain joins TRBV4-2 to TRBJ2-3; D is perhaps TRBD1 (6 bases). Per the germline V gene, CDR1 is LGHNA and CDR2 is YNFKEQ. CDR3 size: 16 residues. Trimming removed 3 bases from V and 0 bases from J, with 13 bases in between. The CDR3 nucleotides read TGTGCCAGCAGCCACTTCAGGGGCGGGAGCACAGATACGCAGTATTTT. This encodes CASSHFRGGSTDTQYF.

The chain uses TRBV30 and TRBJ1-1; D is unresolved. Germline V gene lookup returns CDR1 GTSNPN and CDR2 SVGIG (reference sequence). This CDR3 has 10 amino acids. V gave up 3 bases and J gave up 6 bases, with 5 bases separating them. As DNA, the CDR3 is TGTGCCTGGAGGGGCCCTGAAGCTTTCTTT. Protein sequence: CAWRGPEAFF. Supplemented by reference TRBV30 and TRBJ1-1, the full variable domain reads SQTIHQWPATLVQPVGSPLSLECTVEGTSNPNLYWYRQAAGRGLQLLFYSVGIGQISSEVPQNLSASRPQDRQFILSSKKLLLSDSGFYLCAWRGPEAFFGQGTRLTVV.

The gene calls are TRBV5-1 and TRBJ2-2; no definite D call. This CDR3 spans 12 amino acids. The germline V gene encodes CDR1 SGHRS and CDR2 YFSETQ. The ends were cut back, 1 base at V and 5 bases at J, with 3 bases in the middle. The CDR3 DNA follows: TGCGCCAGCAGCTTGACTACCGGGGAGCTGTTTTTT. Its protein product is CASSLTTGELFF. The variable domain in full, with the rest retrieved from reference TRBV5-1 and TRBJ2-2, is KAGVTQTPRYLIKTRGQQVTLSCSPISGHRSVSWYQQTPGQGLQFLFEYFSETQRNKGNFPGRFSGRQFSNSRSEMNVSTLELGDSALYLCASSLTTGELFFGEGSRLTVL.

The V call is TRBV7-2, the J call TRBJ2-7, with TRBD2 as a possible D gene (6 bases). This CDR3 is 16 amino acids long. Trimming left V 5 bases short and J 1 base short, with 18 bases between. CDR1 is SGHTA and CDR2 is FQGNSA in the germline V gene. Written as DNA, the CDR3 is TGTGCCAGCAGCCCCGCTTTTGAGGGAGGTTCCTACGAGCAGTACTTC. As protein: CASSPAFEGGSYEQYF.

This clone was found a few times. This chain uses TRBV30 with TRBJ1-6; a possible D gene is TRBD1 (6 bases). The germline V gene encodes CDR1 GTSNPN and CDR2 SVGIG (reference sequence). The CDR3 runs 15 residues. V lost 4 bases, J lost 9 bases, and 19 bases lay in between. CDR3 loop: CAWIDSTGIGSPLHF. The CDR3 nucleotides read TGTGCCTGGATTGACTCCACAGGGATCGGTTCACCCCTCCACTTT.

This chain's CDR3 is CASSQSGYDQETQYF. CDR3 DNA sequence: TGTGCCAGCAGCCAAAGCGGGTACGATCAAGAGACCCAGTACTTC. V gene TRBV7-2 combines with J gene TRBJ2-5; D is possibly TRBD2 (6 bases). Trimming cost V 5 bases and J 2 bases, with 15 bases left between them. Germline assignment: CDR1 SGHTA and CDR2 FQGNSA. The CDR3 is made up of 15 amino acids. Supplemented by reference TRBV7-2 and TRBJ2-5, the full variable domain reads GAGVSQSPSNKVTEKGKDVELRCDPISGHTALYWYRQSLGQGLEFLIYFQGNSAPDKSGLPSDRFSAERTGGSVSTLTIQRTQQEDSAVYLCASSQSGYDQETQYFGPGTRLLVL.

The J gene is TRBJ1-5, the V gene TRBV19; 7 nucleotides line up with TRBD1. CDR1 and CDR2 from the germline V gene are LNHDA and SQIVND (reference sequence). V gave up 4 bases and J gave up 5 bases; unmatched junction bases: 8. This CDR3 is 15 amino acids long. The DNA of the CDR3 is TGTGCCAGTAGTAGACAGGGTGCCGGGGATCAGCCCCAGCATTTT. It translates to CASSRQGAGDQPQHF.

This clone was seen a single time. The chain uses TRBV9 and TRBJ2-2; 7 bases align to TRBD2. This CDR3 is 16 amino acids long. V lost 0 bases and J lost 6; bases outside the gene matches: 8. Germline CDR1 is SGDLS and CDR2 is YYNGEE. As DNA, the CDR3 is TGTGCCAGCAGCGTAGGCGCGGGGGTCCTCGCCGGGGAGCTGTTTTTT. Its translation: CASSVGAGVLAGELFF.

The chain has TRBV4-1 and TRBJ2-2; a weak D match, TRBD2 (5 bases). Deletions cut 10 bases from V and 4 bases from J, with 16 bases between. The germline gives CDR1 MGHRA, CDR2 YSYEKL. The CDR3 covers 14 residues. Here the CDR3 reads CATRHVRGTGELFF. In DNA form, the CDR3 reads TGCGCCACCAGACACGTCCGGGGCACCGGGGAGCTGTTTTTT.